This entry lists 8 T cell receptor beta chains sequenced from one sample in a study of cytomegalovirus exposure and HLA in healthy donors. PCR involved 60 Vbeta and 13 Jbeta primers. Clones were sequenced by immunoSEQ multiplex PCR, and TCRdb holds only the in-frame ones, with some missing. The sample has around 180,000 clones, less than 90% seen once. The sequenced sample consisted of PBMCs. The receptors stem from a girl in the first two years of life in good health and CMV-seronegative.

The chain recombines TRBV5-1 with TRBJ1-1; D is ambiguous. The germline gives CDR1 SGHRS, CDR2 YFSETQ. The length of the CDR3 is 13 residues. V lost 5 bases, J lost 5 bases, and 13 bases lay in between. CDR3 DNA: TGCGCCAGCAGGGCCGGGAGTCCTACTGAAGCTTTCTTT. This translates into CASRAGSPTEAFF.

In DNA, the CDR3 is TGTGCCAGCAGCAAATGGGCCCGGGACAGAAACACTGAAGCTTTCTTT. Its translation is CASSKWARDRNTEAFF. V is TRBV5-6 and J is TRBJ1-1, with 7 bases fitting TRBD1. The V and J ends lost 4 bases and 2 bases, in that order; junction bases with no gene match: 11. The germline V gene encodes CDR1 SGHDT and CDR2 YYEEEE. The CDR3 runs to 16 residues.

The rearrangement uses TRBV7-2 and TRBJ2-7, with 11 positions matching TRBD1. The CDR3 runs 14 residues. J was trimmed by 4 bases and V by 7 bases; bases with no gene match: 6. Per germline, CDR1 SGHTA and CDR2 FQGNSA. CDR3 nucleotides: TGTGCCAGCATCCCGGACAGGGGGCCTTACGAGCAGTACTTC. Translation: CASIPDRGPYEQYF.

V gene TRBV19 combines with J gene TRBJ1-2; 7 bases fit TRBD1. Germline CDR1 LNHDA, CDR2 SQIVND (reference sequence). CDR3 length equals 16 residues. The trim removed 7 bases at V and 6 bases at J, leaving 17 bases unmatched. CDR3 coding DNA: TGTGCCAGTATGCTTATCCACACACAGGGGATAAATGGCTACACCTTC. Translating gives CASMLIHTQGINGYTF.

The rearrangement uses TRBV7-9 and TRBJ1-2; perhaps TRBD1 as D (6 bases). V shed 4 bases and J shed 8 bases, with 14 bases lying between them. Looked up from germline, CDR1 is SEHNR and CDR2 is FQNEAQ (reference sequence). This CDR3 is 13 amino acids long. For the CDR3, the DNA is TGTGCCAGCAGCTCCAGCCAGGGGCAGGGCTACACCTTC. Residues: CASSSSQGQGYTF.

The V gene is TRBV9, the J gene TRBJ2-1; 8 nucleotides line up with TRBD1. J lost 3 bases, V lost 2 bases, and 4 bases had no gene match. The CDR3 is made up of 15 amino acids. Germline lookup yields CDR1 SGDLS and CDR2 YYNGEE. CDR3 loop: CASSVSGTGYNEQFF. For the CDR3, the DNA is TGTGCCAGCAGCGTCTCCGGGACAGGCTACAATGAGCAGTTCTTC.

This clone was seen a single time. This chain joins TRBV12-2 and TRBJ1-2; the table's D call, TRBD1, has no DNA check behind it. TRBV12-2 is an annotated pseudogene. The CDR3 is 18 residues long. The CDR3 here is CASRLLRRSGAWDYGYTF. Here the CDR3 DNA reads TGTGCAAGTCGCTTGCTTAGAAGGTCAGGGGCCTGGGACTATGGCTACACCTTC.

This clone appeared a few times. The chain has TRBV7-6 and TRBJ1-2, with a tentative D call TRBD1 (6 bases). Trimming removed 5 bases at V and 2 bases at J, with 12 bases between. The CDR3 totals 14 residues. Per germline, CDR1 SGHVS and CDR2 FNYEAQ. CDR3 DNA sequence: TGTGCCAGCAGCCCGGGGGGCTCAAACTATGGCTACACCTTC. It translates to CASSPGGSNYGYTF.